The T cell receptor (beta chain) described here comes from a study of T cell responses to AZD1222 COVID-19 vaccine. Study outcomes and limitations: Researchers report vaccine-associated CD4 TCRs spanning spike, with dominance at 160-218 and 743-854.

Unmatched junction bases numbered 9, after V lost 7 bases and J lost 1 base. The CDR3 has 15 residues. CDR1 MNHNS and CDR2 SASEGT come from the germline V gene. Some clones are missing from TCRdb's copy, which holds only in-frame ones; the method was immunoSEQ multiplex PCR. The table records 100,000 to 130,000 clones, roughly 87% of them present only once. With regard to this clone: Its target is unknown.

Second-dose schedules of about 4 or about 12 weeks were combined. This TCR came from an adult who received the AZD1222 COVID-19 vaccine. V usage is TRBV6-1 and J usage is TRBJ1-1; 7 nucleotides line up with TRBD1. The sample consisted of peripheral blood, taken 28 days after the second AZD1222 dose. CDR3 in amino acids: CASMEGAFSNTEAFF. As DNA, the CDR3 is TGTGCCAGCATGGAGGGGGCTTTTTCGAACACTGAAGCTTTCTTT.